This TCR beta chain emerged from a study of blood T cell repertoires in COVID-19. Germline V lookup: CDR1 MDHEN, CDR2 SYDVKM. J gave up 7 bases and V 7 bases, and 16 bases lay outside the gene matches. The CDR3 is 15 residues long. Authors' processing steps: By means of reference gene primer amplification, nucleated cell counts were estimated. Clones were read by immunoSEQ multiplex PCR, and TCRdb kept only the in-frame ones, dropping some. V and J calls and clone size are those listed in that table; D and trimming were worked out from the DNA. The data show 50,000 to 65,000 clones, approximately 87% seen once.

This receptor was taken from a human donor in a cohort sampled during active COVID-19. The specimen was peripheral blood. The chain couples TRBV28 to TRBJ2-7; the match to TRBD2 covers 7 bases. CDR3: CASTYRVGGSWEQYF. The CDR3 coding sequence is TGTGCCAGCACCTATCGGGTGGGAGGGTCTTGGGAGCAGTACTTC.